The 26 T cell receptor beta chains below all came from one sample that was sequenced in a study of blood T cell repertoires in COVID-19. Using immunoSEQ multiplex PCR, the repertoire was profiled, and TCRdb retains in-frame clones only, with some absent. Of 180,000 or so clones listed, less than 90% are singletons. What was sequenced was PBMCs or T cells enriched from blood (not recorded which). The origin of the receptors is a human donor with acute COVID-19. The donor label of this sample is uncertain.

V and J are TRBV19 and TRBJ1-2; no definite D call. CDR1 is LNHDA and CDR2 is SQIVND in the germline V gene (reference sequence). The ends were cut back, 3 bases at V and 4 bases at J, with 18 bases in the middle. This CDR3 region has 16 residues. The CDR3 reads CASSIRLLDGGYGYTF. CDR3 in DNA: TGTGCCAGTAGTATTAGACTCTTGGATGGTGGCTATGGCTACACCTTC.

V and J are TRBV11-2 and TRBJ2-5; 7 nucleotides agree with TRBD1. V shed 1 base and J 4 bases; nucleotides not matched to a gene: 3. Germline assignment: CDR1 SGHAT and CDR2 FQNNGV. The CDR3 sequence is 14 residues long. The CDR3 is CASSLVSGGETQYF. The DNA of the CDR3 is TGTGCCAGCAGCTTAGTCTCAGGGGGAGAGACCCAGTACTTC.

The J gene is TRBJ1-3, the V gene TRBV7-3; the D is unclear. Trimming removed 2 bases at V and 3 bases at J, with 5 bases between. The CDR3 covers 13 residues. The germline V gene encodes CDR1 SGHTA and CDR2 FQGTGA. The DNA of the CDR3 is TGTGCCAGCAGCTTATCGAGTGGAAACACCATATATTTT. This sequence encodes CASSLSSGNTIYF. The variable domain in full, with the rest retrieved from reference TRBV7-3 and TRBJ1-3, is GAGVSQTPSNKVTEKGKYVELRCDPISGHTALYWYRQSLGQGPEFLIYFQGTGAADDSGLPNDRFFAVRPEGSVSTLKIQRTERGDSAVYLCASSLSSGNTIYFGEGSWLTVV.

This clone was detected once. The chain joins TRBV6-5 to TRBJ2-3, with 11 bases matching TRBD1. Germline V gene lookup returns CDR1 MNHEY and CDR2 SVGAGI. With V trimmed by 0 bases and J by 4 bases, 3 bases remained unmatched. The CDR3 has 16 residues. Here the CDR3 reads CASSYSPGQGADTQYF. The CDR3 DNA sequence: TGTGCCAGCAGTTACTCTCCGGGACAGGGGGCAGATACGCAGTATTTT.

The chain uses TRBV10-3 and TRBJ2-2; no clear D. Germline lookup yields CDR1 ENHRY and CDR2 SYGVKD. V was cut by 2 bases and J by 6 bases, with 4 bases left in between. This CDR3 region has 12 residues. The CDR3 loop reads CAISETAGELFF. The CDR3 DNA reads as TGTGCCATCAGTGAGACAGCCGGGGAGCTGTTTTTT.

This clone was recorded a few times. The gene calls are TRBV4-1 and TRBJ2-5; D is possibly TRBD1 (6 bases). This CDR3 spans 17 amino acids. V was shortened by 0 bases and J by 1 base, with 15 bases between the two germline ends. The germline V gene has CDR1 MGHRA and CDR2 YSYEKL. The CDR3 here is CASSQEGGGPAQETQYF. CDR3 nucleotides: TGCGCCAGCAGCCAAGAAGGTGGGGGCCCGGCCCAAGAGACCCAGTACTTC.

The chain recombines TRBV25-1 with TRBJ1-5; the D gene is possibly TRBD1 (5 bases). Trimming pared 4 bases from V and 3 bases from J, leaving 10 bases between. The CDR3 sequence is 14 residues long. The germline CDR1 and CDR2 sequences are MGHDK and SYGVNS. The CDR3 here is CASSVAQVNQPQHF. The CDR3 region has the DNA TGTGCCAGCAGTGTGGCACAGGTCAATCAGCCCCAGCATTTT.

The V gene is TRBV2, the J gene TRBJ2-7; no definite D call. The germline gives CDR1 SNHLY, CDR2 FYNNEI. This CDR3 spans 13 amino acids. V was cut by 3 bases and J by 7 bases, with 13 bases left in between. CDR3 coding DNA: TGTGCCAGCAGTGAGCAAACCTCCGGGGAGCAGTACTTC. This codes for CASSEQTSGEQYF.

V usage is TRBV13 and J usage is TRBJ1-2; 7 bases match TRBD1. The CDR3 runs to 14 residues. Germline CDR1 and CDR2: PRHDT and FYEKMQ (reference sequence). V shed 7 bases, J shed 5 bases, and the junction held 10 bases outside the gene matches. This CDR3 is CASTEGAGRYGYTF. In DNA, the CDR3 is TGTGCCAGCACCGAGGGGGCCGGGAGATATGGCTACACCTTC.

The chain couples TRBV13 to TRBJ2-1, with 9 bases identical to TRBD1. The CDR3 length is 15 residues. Trimming at V came to 2 bases and at J to 4 bases, leaving 3 bases not matched to a gene. CDR1 and CDR2 (germline): PRHDT, FYEKMQ (reference sequence). The CDR3 spells CASSLPGQGYNEQFF. CDR3 in DNA: TGTGCCAGCAGCTTACCGGGACAGGGATACAATGAGCAGTTCTTC.

The chain combines TRBV18 with TRBJ1-6; TRBD1 matches at 8 bases. Germline values: CDR1 KGHSH, CDR2 LQKENI. The CDR3 length is 14 residues. J gave up 9 bases and V 6 bases, and 7 bases lay outside the gene matches. The CDR3, as DNA: TGTGCCAGCTCCCCGACAGGGGTAGGTTCACCCCTCCACTTT. Its protein is CASSPTGVGSPLHF. The complete variable domain, with remaining parts taken from reference TRBV18 and TRBJ1-6, reads NAGVMQNPRHLVRRRGQEARLRCSPMKGHSHVYWYRQLPEEGLKFMVYLQKENIIDESGMPKERFSAEFPKEGPSILRIQQVVRGDSAAYFCASSPTGVGSPLHFGNGTRLTVT.

The chain carries TRBV7-8 and TRBJ2-4; 7 bases agree with TRBD1. The germline CDR1 and CDR2 sequences are SGHVS and FQNEAQ. This CDR3 spans 17 amino acids. Losses at the gene ends were 4 bases for V and 0 bases for J; bases not matched to a gene: 9. CDR3 amino acids: CASSSTGTAKAKNIQYF. In nucleotides, the CDR3 is TGTGCCAGCAGCTCAACCGGGACAGCCAAAGCCAAAAACATTCAGTACTTC.

The CDR3 region is CASSPGNSNQPQHF. In DNA, the CDR3 is TGTGCCAGCAGCCCCGGGAATAGCAATCAGCCCCAGCATTTT. This rearrangement joins TRBV9 to TRBJ1-5; no clear D gene. CDR3 size: 14 residues. Germline-derived CDR1 and CDR2 are SGDLS and YYNGEE. The V and J ends lost 4 bases and 0 bases respectively, with 8 bases between them.

This chain links TRBV5-1 with TRBJ2-7; D is possibly TRBD1 (6 bases). V gave up 4 bases and J gave up 0 bases, with 17 bases separating them. The germline V gene encodes CDR1 SGHRS and CDR2 YFSETQ. The CDR3 is 16 amino acids. The CDR3 protein is CASSPQGRMSSYEQYF. DNA of the CDR3: TGCGCCAGCAGCCCTCAGGGGAGAATGAGCTCCTACGAGCAGTACTTC.

The J gene is TRBJ2-2, the V gene TRBV6-6; TRBD2 agrees at 12 bases. The CDR3 totals 16 residues. V gave up 2 bases and J gave up 7 bases; unmatched junction bases: 5. Per germline, CDR1 MNHNY and CDR2 SVGAGI (reference sequence). This CDR3 is CASSYLAGGPNGELFF. The CDR3 DNA is TGTGCCAGCAGTTACCTAGCGGGGGGGCCTAACGGGGAGCTGTTTTTT.

This clone was seen a single time. The rearrangement joins TRBV28 to TRBJ2-2, with D possibly matching TRBD2 (5 bases). CDR3 length equals 16 residues. V lost 6 bases, J lost 4 bases, and 18 bases lay in between. Germline loops: CDR1 MDHEN, CDR2 SYDVKM. CDR3 sequence reads: CASRGVGQRPTGELFF. CDR3 bases: TGTGCCAGCAGGGGAGTCGGGCAGCGCCCCACCGGGGAGCTGTTTTTT.

CDR3 DNA sequence: TGCGCCAGCAGTCGTCGACAGGGGTTCACAGATACGCAGTATTTT. It specifies CASSRRQGFTDTQYF. The V and J genes are TRBV4-1 and TRBJ2-3, with 8 bases matching TRBD1. Germline V gene data show CDR1 as MGHRA and CDR2 as YSYEKL. CDR3 length equals 15 residues. Losses at the gene ends were 6 bases for V and 2 bases for J; bases not matched to a gene: 7.

V gene TRBV5-4 combines with J gene TRBJ2-3, with 8 bases that match TRBD2. This CDR3 comprises 15 residues. V lost 3 bases to trimming and J lost 2 bases; unmatched junction nucleotides: 5. The V gene's germline CDR1 is SGHNT and CDR2 YYREEE (reference sequence). The CDR3 sequence is CASSWASGPTDTQYF. The CDR3, as DNA: TGTGCCAGCAGCTGGGCTAGCGGGCCCACAGATACGCAGTATTTT.

This clone was detected a few times. The V gene is TRBV12-5, the J gene TRBJ1-3, with 7 bases lining up with TRBD1. J lost 4 bases, V lost 2 bases, and 11 bases had no gene match. The CDR3 runs 17 residues. The germline CDR1 and CDR2 sequences are LGHNT and FRNRAP. This CDR3 is CASGLPSDRAGGNTIYF. CDR3 sequence (DNA): TGTGCTAGTGGTTTGCCAAGTGACAGGGCGGGAGGAAACACCATATATTTT.

V gene TRBV30 combines with J gene TRBJ2-7; 9 bases agree with TRBD1. Germline V gene data show CDR1 as GTSNPN and CDR2 as SVGIG (reference sequence). The CDR3 has 14 amino acids. V was pared by 3 bases and J by 3 bases, with 6 bases of the junction left unmatched. The DNA for the CDR3 is TGTGCCTGGAGCCCCGGGACAGGGATCTACGAGCAGTACTTC. Its protein is CAWSPGTGIYEQYF.

The chain employs TRBV19 and TRBJ1-4; 7 nucleotides align to TRBD1. Per germline, CDR1 LNHDA and CDR2 SQIVND (reference sequence). V lost 10 bases to trimming and J lost 4 bases; unmatched junction nucleotides: 6. The CDR3 is 13 residues long. CDR3 nucleotides: TGTGCCACCGAAGACAGGGTTAATGAAAAACTGTTTTTT. Translated, it gives CATEDRVNEKLFF.

This clone was observed once. The CDR3 DNA reads as TGTGCCAGCAGCCGAGGACTAGCGGGGGGGCCGGGGACCGGGGAGCTGTTTTTT. It yields the protein CASSRGLAGGPGTGELFF. The genes are TRBV5-4 and TRBJ2-2; 15 nucleotides align to TRBD2. This CDR3 has 18 amino acids. J was trimmed by 5 bases and V by 4 bases; bases with no gene match: 9. Germline CDR1 and CDR2: SGHNT and YYREEE (reference sequence). The full variable domain, in which reference TRBV5-4 and TRBJ2-2 provide the parts outside the CDR3, is ETGVTQSPTHLIKTRGQQVTLRCSSQSGHNTVSWYQQALGQGPQFIFQYYREEENGRGNFPPRFSGLQFPNYSSELNVNALELDDSALYLCASSRGLAGGPGTGELFFGEGSRLTVL.

This clone was found once. This chain joins TRBV27 and TRBJ2-3; TRBD2 matches at 9 bases. CDR3 length: 17 amino acids. CDR1 MNHEY and CDR2 SMNVEV come from the germline V gene (reference sequence). V lost 2 bases, J lost 4 bases, and 10 bases stayed unmatched. CDR3 sequence (DNA): TGTGCCAGCAGTTTAGGATGGGGCGGGGGGGCCCCAGATACGCAGTATTTT. Amino acids: CASSLGWGGGAPDTQYF.

The genes are TRBV5-1 and TRBJ2-3, with D possibly being TRBD2 (6 bases). V dropped 0 bases and J dropped 0 bases, with 8 bases sitting between them. Germline V gene lookup returns CDR1 SGHRS and CDR2 YFSETQ. The CDR3 runs to 15 residues. CDR3 in DNA: TGCGCCAGCAGCTTGGCGGGGGATAGCACAGATACGCAGTATTTT. Amino acids: CASSLAGDSTDTQYF.

This clone was observed a handful of times. This rearrangement joins TRBV30 to TRBJ1-1; D call uncertain. There are 10 residues in the CDR3. Germline V gene data show CDR1 as GTSNPN and CDR2 as SVGIG (reference sequence). V lost 0 bases to trimming and J lost 8 bases, with 4 bases between them. The CDR3 DNA follows: TGTGCCTGGAGTGTCGGGGAAGCTTTCTTT. Its translation is CAWSVGEAFF.

The CDR3 spells CASSVGGGRDEQFF. CDR3 DNA sequence: TGTGCCAGCAGCGTAGGAGGGGGTAGGGATGAGCAGTTCTTC. The chain has TRBV9 and TRBJ2-1, with D tentatively TRBD1 (6 bases). The CDR3 is made up of 14 amino acids. Germline V gene lookup returns CDR1 SGDLS and CDR2 YYNGEE. Trimming cost V 0 bases and J 8 bases, with 12 bases left between them.